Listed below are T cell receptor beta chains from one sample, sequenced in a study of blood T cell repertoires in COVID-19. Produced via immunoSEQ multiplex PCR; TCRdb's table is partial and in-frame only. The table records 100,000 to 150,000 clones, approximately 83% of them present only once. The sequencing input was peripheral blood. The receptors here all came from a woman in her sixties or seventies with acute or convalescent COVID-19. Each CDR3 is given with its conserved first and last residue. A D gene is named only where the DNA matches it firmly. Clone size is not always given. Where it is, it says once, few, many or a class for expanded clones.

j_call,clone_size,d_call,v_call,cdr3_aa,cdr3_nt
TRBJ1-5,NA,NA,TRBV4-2,CASSQDFSQPQHF,TGTGCCAGCAGCCAAGATTTCAGTCAGCCCCAGCATTTT
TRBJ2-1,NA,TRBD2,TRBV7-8,CASSHTSGLAGGLYNEQFF,TGTGCCAGCAGCCATACCTCCGGACTAGCGGGGGGGCTATACAATGAGCAGTTCTTC
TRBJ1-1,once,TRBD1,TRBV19,CASSITLSTGARTEAFF,TGTGCCAGTAGTATAACTTTGAGCACAGGGGCGCGAACTGAAGCTTTCTTT
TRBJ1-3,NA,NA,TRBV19,CASSRAPWAGNTIYF,TGTGCCAGTAGTAGGGCCCCATGGGCAGGAAACACCATATATTTT
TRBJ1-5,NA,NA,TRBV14,CASSHPSGRHSNQPQHF,TGTGCCAGCAGCCACCCGTCGGGGAGGCATAGCAATCAGCCCCAGCATTTT
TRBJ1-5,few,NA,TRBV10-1,CASSSGREYQPQHF,TGCGCCAGCAGCAGCGGACGGGAATATCAGCCCCAGCATTTT
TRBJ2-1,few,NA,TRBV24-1,CATSDFGGHEQFF,TGTGCCACCAGTGATTTCGGGGGACATGAGCAGTTCTTC
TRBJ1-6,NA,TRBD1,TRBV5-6,CASSNGQGNSPLHF,TGTGCCAGCAGCAACGGACAGGGAAATTCACCCCTCCACTTT
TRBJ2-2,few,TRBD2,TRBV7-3,CASSSMTSGGAGRTGELFF,TGTGCCAGCAGCTCTATGACTAGCGGGGGGGCCGGACGCACCGGGGAGCTGTTTTTT
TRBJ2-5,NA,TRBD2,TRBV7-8,CASSLPPGVGGGAIETQYF,TGTGCCAGCAGCCTTCCCCCCGGGGTTGGCGGGGGGGCCATAGAGACCCAGTACTTC
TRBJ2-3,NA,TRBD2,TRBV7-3,CASSPGTSNTQYF,TGTGCCAGCAGCCCCGGGACTAGCAATACGCAGTATTTT
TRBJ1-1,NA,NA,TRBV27,CASSPNSGTEAFF,TGTGCCAGCAGTCCCAATTCGGGCACTGAAGCTTTCTTT
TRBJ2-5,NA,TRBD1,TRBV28,CASSLGQGETQYF,TGTGCCAGCAGTTTAGGACAGGGGGAGACCCAGTACTTC
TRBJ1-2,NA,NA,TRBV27,CASSFKGGAGYTF,TGTGCCAGCAGTTTTAAAGGGGGGGCCGGCTACACCTTC
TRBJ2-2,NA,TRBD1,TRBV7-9,CASSSPGTGGAGELFF,TGTGCCAGCAGCTCCCCCGGGACAGGGGGGGCCGGGGAGCTGTTTTTT
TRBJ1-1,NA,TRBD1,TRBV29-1,CSVYTPGQGSTEAFF,TGCAGCGTTTACACTCCGGGACAGGGATCCACTGAAGCTTTCTTT
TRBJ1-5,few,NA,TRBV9,CASSVVVTRGNQPQHF,TGTGCCAGCAGCGTAGTAGTCACCCGGGGGAATCAGCCCCAGCATTTT
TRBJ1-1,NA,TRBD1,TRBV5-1,CASSPGQGWNTEAFF,TGCGCCAGCAGCCCGGGACAGGGCTGGAACACTGAAGCTTTCTTT
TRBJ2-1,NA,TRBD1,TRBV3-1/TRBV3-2,CASSRQGYEQFF,TGTGCCAGCAGCCGACAGGGATATGAGCAGTTCTTC
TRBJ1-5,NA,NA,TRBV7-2,CASSPEGSNQPQHF,TGTGCCAGCAGCCCGGAGGGGAGCAATCAGCCCCAGCATTTT
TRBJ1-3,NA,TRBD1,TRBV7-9,CASSAIYPTGNVGNTIYF,TGTGCCAGCAGCGCCATCTACCCGACAGGGAATGTGGGAAACACCATATATTTT
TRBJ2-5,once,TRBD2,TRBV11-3,CASSSGLEQTQYF,TGTGCCAGCAGCTCTGGACTAGAACAGACCCAGTACTTC
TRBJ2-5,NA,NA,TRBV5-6,CASSLQETQYF,TGTGCCAGCAGCTTGCAGGAGACCCAGTACTTC
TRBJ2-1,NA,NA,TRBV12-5,CASGPGLFVNNEQFF,TGTGCTAGTGGCCCCGGACTGTTTGTTAACAATGAGCAGTTCTTC
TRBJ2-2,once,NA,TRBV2,CASSDLRLPGGELFF,TGTGCCAGCAGTGATCTTCGACTCCCGGGTGGGGAGCTGTTTTTT
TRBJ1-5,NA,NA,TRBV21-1,CASSKKGRGRDNQPQHF,TGTGCCAGCAGCAAAAAGGGAAGGGGGCGAGACAATCAGCCCCAGCATTTT
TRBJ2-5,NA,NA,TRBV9,CASSARQTSYQETQYF,TGTGCCAGCAGCGCCCGACAAACTAGCTACCAAGAGACCCAGTACTTC
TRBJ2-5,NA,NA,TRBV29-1,CSVERDTQETQYF,TGCAGCGTTGAAAGGGACACTCAAGAGACCCAGTACTTC
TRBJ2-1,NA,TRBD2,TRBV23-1,CASASGGGAADEQFF,TGCGCCAGCGCATCGGGGGGGGGCGCAGCGGATGAGCAGTTCTTC
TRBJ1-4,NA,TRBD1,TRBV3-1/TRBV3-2,CASSPTGTGRMTEKLFF,TGTGCCAGCAGCCCAACCGGGACAGGGCGCATGACTGAAAAACTGTTTTTT
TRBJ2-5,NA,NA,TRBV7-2,CASSTQDGETQYF,TGTGCCAGCAGCACACAGGATGGAGAGACCCAGTACTTC
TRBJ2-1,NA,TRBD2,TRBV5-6,CASRRVAGGLSYNEQFF,TGTGCCAGCAGACGGGTAGCGGGGGGACTCTCCTACAATGAGCAGTTCTTC
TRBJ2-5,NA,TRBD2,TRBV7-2,CASSSTSGAETQYF,TGTGCCAGCAGCTCGACTAGCGGGGCTGAGACCCAGTACTTC
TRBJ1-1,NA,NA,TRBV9,CASSVGYRQGRPEAFF,TGTGCCAGCAGCGTAGGCTATAGGCAGGGTCGACCTGAAGCTTTCTTT
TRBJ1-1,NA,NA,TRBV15,CATSRDPGYEAFF,TGTGCCACCAGCAGAGACCCGGGTTATGAAGCTTTCTTT
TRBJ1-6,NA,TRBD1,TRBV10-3,CAIRRQGADSPLHF,TGTGCCATCAGAAGACAGGGGGCAGATTCACCCCTCCACTTT
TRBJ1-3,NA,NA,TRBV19,CASRKADGNTIYF,TGTGCCAGTAGAAAGGCGGATGGAAACACCATATATTTT
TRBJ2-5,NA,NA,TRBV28,CASRADRGEETQYF,TGTGCCAGCAGAGCGGACAGAGGGGAGGAGACCCAGTACTTC
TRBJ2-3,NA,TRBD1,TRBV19,CASSTDRDRTDTQYF,TGTGCCAGTAGTACCGACAGGGATCGCACAGATACGCAGTATTTT
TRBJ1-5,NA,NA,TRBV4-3,CASSHSALGGYSNQPQHF,TGCGCCAGCAGCCACTCAGCCCTCGGGGGTTATAGCAATCAGCCCCAGCATTTT
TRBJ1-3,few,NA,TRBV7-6,CASSPQGITIYF,TGTGCCAGCAGCCCGCAGGGTATCACCATATATTTT
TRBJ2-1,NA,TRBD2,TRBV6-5,CASRSLGGGFNEQFF,TGTGCCAGCAGATCCCTCGGCGGGGGGTTCAATGAGCAGTTCTTC
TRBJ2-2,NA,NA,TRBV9,CASSVRQFSNTGELFF,TGTGCCAGCAGCGTCAGACAGTTTTCGAACACCGGGGAGCTGTTTTTT
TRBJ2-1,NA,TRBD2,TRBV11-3,CASSLGGTTGYNEQFF,TGTGCCAGCAGCTTAGGTGGGACTACAGGCTACAATGAGCAGTTCTTC
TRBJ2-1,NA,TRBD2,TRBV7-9,CASSVGSGYSYNEQFF,TGTGCCAGCAGCGTGGGTAGCGGGTATTCCTACAATGAGCAGTTCTTC
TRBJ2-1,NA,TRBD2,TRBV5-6,CASSLERGGINEQFF,TGTGCCAGCAGCTTAGAGCGGGGGGGCATCAATGAGCAGTTCTTC
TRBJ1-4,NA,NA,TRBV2,CASSEERVKGAGKLFF,TGTGCCAGCAGTGAAGAAAGGGTTAAGGGCGCAGGGAAACTGTTTTTT